This TCR beta chain appears in the sequencing data of a study of blood T cell repertoires in COVID-19. The assay was immunoSEQ multiplex PCR, and TCRdb's table has in-frame clones only and misses some. The sample has roughly 380,000 clones, roughly 86% seen once. Before they entered the study, exposed participants had met a COVID-19 case within 2 weeks. The CDR3 contains 14 residues. The germline V gene encodes CDR1 MGHDK and CDR2 SYGVNS. The ends lost 3 bases at V and 8 bases at J; junction bases unmatched: 9. The chain couples TRBV25-1 to TRBJ1-2; 7 bases align to TRBD1. Sequences were obtained from PBMCs or T cells enriched from blood (not recorded which). The sequence was obtained from a woman aged 25 to 39 who had been exposed to COVID-19. The CDR3 nucleotides read TGTGCCAGCAGTGAGCGTCGGGACAGTGGAGGCTACACCTTC. This sequence encodes CASSERRDSGGYTF.